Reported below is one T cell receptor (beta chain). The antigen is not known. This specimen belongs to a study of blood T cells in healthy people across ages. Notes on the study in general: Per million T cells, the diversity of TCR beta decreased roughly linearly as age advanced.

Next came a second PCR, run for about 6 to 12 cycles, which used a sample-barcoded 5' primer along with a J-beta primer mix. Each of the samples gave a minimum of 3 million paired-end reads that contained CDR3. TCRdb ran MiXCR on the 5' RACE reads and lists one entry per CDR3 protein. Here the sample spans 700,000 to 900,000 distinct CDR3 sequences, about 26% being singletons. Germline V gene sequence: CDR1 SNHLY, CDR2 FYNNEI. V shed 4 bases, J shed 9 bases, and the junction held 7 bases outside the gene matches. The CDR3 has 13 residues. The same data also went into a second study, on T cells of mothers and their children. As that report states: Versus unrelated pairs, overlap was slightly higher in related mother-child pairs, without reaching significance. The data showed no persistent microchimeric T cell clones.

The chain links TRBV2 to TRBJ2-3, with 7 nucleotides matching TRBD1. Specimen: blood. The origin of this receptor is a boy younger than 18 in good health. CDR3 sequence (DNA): TGTGCCAGCAGTGGCAGACAGGGTGGCACGCAGTATTTT. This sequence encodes CASSGRQGGTQYF.